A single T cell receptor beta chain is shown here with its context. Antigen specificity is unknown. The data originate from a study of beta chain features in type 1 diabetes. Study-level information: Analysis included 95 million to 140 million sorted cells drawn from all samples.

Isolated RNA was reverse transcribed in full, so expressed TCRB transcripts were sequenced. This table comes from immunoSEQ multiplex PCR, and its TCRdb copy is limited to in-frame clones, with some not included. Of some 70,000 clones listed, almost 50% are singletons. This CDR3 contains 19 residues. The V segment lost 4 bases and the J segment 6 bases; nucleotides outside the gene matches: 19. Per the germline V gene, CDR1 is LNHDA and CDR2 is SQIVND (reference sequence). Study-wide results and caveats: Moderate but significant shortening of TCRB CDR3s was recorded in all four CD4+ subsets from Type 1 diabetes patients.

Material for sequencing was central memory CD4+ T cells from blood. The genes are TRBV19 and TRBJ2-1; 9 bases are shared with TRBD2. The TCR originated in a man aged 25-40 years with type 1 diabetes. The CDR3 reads CASSTTPQAGGGRSNEQFF. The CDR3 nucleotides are TGTGCCAGTAGTACTACCCCTCAGGCGGGAGGGGGAAGAAGCAATGAGCAGTTCTTC.